This T cell receptor beta chain derives from a study of regulatory T cells in long-lasting Graves disease. Points on this clonotype: What it recognizes is unknown. A much larger clone lies one base from this, so it may be a read error.

Time point in this sample: newly diagnosed GD, antithyroid drugs for less than 3 months. There was RNA extracted from PBMCs, and the TCR library was made from it. In germline, CDR1 is ENHRY, CDR2 SYGVKD. The length of the CDR3 is 15 residues. The V end lost 7 bases, the J end lost 2 bases, and 14 bases lay between the germline ends. Overall study results and limits: Lower TCR diversity was seen in persistent Graves' patients than in newly diagnosed ones.

Arm-PCR of CDR3 regions with iRepertoire HTBI primers generated TCR beta libraries. How the authors handled the data: About 60 TRBV and 14 TRBJ segments were identified across samples. TCRdb redid the calling of the multiplex PCR reads with MiXCR, one entry per CDR3 protein. What appears here as the V and J calls and clone size reflects TCRdb's work, not the paper's. The sample contains roughly 610,000 distinct CDR3 sequences, about 16% of which appear only once. These same data were also listed under a study on T cells in Graves' hyperthyroidism and ophthalmopathy. That source adds: The authors deemed Graves' hyperthyroidism stable absent ophthalmopathy progression within 18 months. Initially, a first-round RT-PCR of the TCR CDR3 employed the HTBI primer set.

The TCR comes from a young man with Graves disease. V gene TRBV10-3 combines with J gene TRBJ2-2; D remains ambiguous. Sequenced here: peripheral blood mononuclear cells (PBMCs), sampled at new diagnosis, from a patient treated with antithyroid drugs. The CDR3 region has the DNA TGTGCCATCATGTCCAACGGGCATAACACCGGGGAGCTGTTTTTT. Its protein is CAIMSNGHNTGELFF.